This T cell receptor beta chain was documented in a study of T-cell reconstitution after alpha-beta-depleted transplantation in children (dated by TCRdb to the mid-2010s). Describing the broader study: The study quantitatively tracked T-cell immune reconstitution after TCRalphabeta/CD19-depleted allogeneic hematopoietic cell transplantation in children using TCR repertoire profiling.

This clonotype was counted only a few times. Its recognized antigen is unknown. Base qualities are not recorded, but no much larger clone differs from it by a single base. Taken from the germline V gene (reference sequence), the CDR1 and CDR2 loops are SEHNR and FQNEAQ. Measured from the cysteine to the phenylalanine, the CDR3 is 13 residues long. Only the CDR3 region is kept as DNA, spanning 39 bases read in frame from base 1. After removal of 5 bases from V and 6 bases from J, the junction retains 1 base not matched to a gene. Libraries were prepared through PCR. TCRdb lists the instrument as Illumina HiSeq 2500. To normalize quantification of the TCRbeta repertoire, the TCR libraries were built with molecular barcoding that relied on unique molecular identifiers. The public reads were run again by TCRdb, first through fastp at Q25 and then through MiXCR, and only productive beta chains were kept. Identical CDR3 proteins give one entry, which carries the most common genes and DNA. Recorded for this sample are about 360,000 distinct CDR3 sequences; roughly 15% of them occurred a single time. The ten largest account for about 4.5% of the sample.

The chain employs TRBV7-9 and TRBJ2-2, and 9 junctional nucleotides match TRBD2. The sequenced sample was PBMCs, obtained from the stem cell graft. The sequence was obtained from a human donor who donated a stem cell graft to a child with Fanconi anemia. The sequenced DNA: TGTGCCAGCAGCCGACTAGCGGCCGGGGAGCTGTTTTTT. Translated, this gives CASSRLAAGELFF.